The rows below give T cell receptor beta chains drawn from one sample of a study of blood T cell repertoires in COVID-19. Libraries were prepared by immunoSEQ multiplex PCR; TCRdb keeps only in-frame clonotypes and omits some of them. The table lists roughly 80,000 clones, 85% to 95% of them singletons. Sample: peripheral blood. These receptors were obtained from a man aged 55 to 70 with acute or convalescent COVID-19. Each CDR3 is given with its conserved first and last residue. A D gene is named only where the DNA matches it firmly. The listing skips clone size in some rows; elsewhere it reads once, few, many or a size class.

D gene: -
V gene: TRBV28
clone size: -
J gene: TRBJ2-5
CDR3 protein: CATGGVQETQYF

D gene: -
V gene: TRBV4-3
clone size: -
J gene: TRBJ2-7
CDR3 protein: CASPRDEQYF

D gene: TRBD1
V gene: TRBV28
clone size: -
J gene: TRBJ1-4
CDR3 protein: CASSDGQRDRGEKLFF

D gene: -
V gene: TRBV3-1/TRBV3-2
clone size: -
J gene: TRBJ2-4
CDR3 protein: CASSQDLPRTRKNIQYF

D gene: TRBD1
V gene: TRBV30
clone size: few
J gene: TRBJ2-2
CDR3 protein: CASKTGVNTGELFF

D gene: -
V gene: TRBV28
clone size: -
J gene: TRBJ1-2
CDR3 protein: CASSLNRVRGYTF

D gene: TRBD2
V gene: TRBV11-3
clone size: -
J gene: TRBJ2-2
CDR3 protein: CASSLELAGDLTTGELFF

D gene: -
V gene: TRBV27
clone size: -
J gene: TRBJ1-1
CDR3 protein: CASSFGQNTEAFF

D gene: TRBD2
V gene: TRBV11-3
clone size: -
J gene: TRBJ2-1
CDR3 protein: CASSSLAGGYNEQFF

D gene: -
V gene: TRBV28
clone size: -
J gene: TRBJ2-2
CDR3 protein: CASSSPRVYTGELFF

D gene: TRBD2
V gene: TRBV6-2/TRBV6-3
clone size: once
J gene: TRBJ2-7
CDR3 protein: CASSLPSSGTSSYEQYF

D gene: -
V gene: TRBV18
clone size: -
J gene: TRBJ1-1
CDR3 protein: CASSPPSRGTEAFF

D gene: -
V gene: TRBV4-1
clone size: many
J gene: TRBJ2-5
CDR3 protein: CASSAPGLGETQYF

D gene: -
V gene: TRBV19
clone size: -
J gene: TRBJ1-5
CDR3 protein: CASSKIGDSQPQHF

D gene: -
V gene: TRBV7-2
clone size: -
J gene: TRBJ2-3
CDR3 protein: CASSFSRATDTQYF

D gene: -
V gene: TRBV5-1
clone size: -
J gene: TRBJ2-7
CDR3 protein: CASSEQDEQYF

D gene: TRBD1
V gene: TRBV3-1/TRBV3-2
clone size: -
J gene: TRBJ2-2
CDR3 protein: CASSLGQGSTGELFF

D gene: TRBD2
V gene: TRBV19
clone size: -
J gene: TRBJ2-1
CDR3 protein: CASSRRTSHEQFF

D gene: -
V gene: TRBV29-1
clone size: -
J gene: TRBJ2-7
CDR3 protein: CSVEGTGNEQYF

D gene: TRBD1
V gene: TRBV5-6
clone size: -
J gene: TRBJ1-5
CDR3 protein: CASSTRDSLLFQPQHF

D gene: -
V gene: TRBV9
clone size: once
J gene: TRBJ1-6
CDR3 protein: CASSVGSGEVNSPLHF

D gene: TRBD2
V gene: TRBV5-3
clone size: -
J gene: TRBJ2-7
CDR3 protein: CARSHLSGSRDEQYF

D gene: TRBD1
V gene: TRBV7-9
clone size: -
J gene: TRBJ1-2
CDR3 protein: CASSEQGNGYTF

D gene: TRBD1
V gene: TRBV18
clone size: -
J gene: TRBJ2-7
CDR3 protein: CASSPRDRAYEQYF

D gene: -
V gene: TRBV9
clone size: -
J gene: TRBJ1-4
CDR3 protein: CASSVAAPNEKLFF

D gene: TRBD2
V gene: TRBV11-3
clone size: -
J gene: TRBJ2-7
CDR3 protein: CASSSLAGKPYEQYF

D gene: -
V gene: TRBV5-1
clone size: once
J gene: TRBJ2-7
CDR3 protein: CASSPTDSPAYEQYF

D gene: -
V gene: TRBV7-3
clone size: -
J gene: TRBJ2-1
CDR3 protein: CASSQAAVSYNEQFF

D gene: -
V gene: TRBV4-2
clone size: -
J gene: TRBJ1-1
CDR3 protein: CASSQQGLTEAFF

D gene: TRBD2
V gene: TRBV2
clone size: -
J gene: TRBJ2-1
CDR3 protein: CASSERRTSGNEQFF

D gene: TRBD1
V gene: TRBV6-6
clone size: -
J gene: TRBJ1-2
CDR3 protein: CASRPGTASNYGYTF

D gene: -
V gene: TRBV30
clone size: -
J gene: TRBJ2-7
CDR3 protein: CASGDTTYEQYF

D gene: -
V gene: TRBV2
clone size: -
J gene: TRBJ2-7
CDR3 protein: CASGGGRAGEQYF

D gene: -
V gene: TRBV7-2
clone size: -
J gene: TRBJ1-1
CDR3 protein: CASSDGVSDEAFF

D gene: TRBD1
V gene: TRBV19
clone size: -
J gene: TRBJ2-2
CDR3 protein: CASSARQGSTGELFF

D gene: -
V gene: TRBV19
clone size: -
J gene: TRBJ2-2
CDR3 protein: CASSPQVTGELFF

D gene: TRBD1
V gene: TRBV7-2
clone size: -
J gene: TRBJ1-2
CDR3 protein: CASSRQGIYGYTF

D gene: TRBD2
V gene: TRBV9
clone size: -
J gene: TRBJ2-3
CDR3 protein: CASSGGLAGDTDTQYF

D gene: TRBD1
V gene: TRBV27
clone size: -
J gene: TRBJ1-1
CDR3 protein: CASSFDRGDTEAFF

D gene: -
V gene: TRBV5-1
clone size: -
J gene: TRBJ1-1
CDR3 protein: CASSEDSGEAFF

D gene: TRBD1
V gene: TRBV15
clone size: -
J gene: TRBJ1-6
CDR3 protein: CATSREGTGVSPLHF

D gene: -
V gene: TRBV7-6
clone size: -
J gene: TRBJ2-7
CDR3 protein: CASSLAGLALYEQYF

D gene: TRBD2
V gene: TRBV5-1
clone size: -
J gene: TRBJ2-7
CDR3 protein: CASSLEGLVYEQYF

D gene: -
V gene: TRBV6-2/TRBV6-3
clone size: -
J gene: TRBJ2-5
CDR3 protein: CASSYSMSQGPETQYF

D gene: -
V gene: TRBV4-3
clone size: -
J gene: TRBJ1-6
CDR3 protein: CASSPGHSDSPLHF

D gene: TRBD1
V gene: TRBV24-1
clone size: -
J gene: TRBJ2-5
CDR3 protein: CATSDPDRGRETQYF

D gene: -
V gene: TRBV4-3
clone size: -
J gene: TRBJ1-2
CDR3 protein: CASSQDPGINYGYTF

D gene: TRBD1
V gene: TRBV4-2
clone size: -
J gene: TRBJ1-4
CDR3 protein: CASSQGGDRGEKLFF

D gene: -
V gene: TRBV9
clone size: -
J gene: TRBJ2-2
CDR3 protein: CASSPVGGNTGELFF

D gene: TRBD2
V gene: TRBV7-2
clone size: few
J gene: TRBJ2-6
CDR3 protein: CASSSRTSDRGANVLTF